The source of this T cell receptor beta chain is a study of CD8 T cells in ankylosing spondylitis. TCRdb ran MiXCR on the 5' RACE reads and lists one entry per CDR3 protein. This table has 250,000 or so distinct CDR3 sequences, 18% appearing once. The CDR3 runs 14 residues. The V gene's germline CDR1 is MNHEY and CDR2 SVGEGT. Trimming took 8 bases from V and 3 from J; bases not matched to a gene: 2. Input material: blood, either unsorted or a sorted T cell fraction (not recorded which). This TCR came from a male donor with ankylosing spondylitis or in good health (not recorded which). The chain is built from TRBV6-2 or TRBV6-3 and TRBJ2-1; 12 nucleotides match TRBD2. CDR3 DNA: TGTGCCAGCGAGACTAGCGGGAGCTACAATGAGCAGTTCTTC. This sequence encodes CASETSGSYNEQFF.